One and the same sample provided the 7 T cell receptor beta chains below, sequenced in a study of cytomegalovirus exposure and HLA in healthy donors (dated by TCRdb to 2015 to 2018). The method was the immunoSEQ multiplex PCR assay. A mixture of 60 forward primers for TCR Vbeta segments and 13 reverse primers for TCR Jbeta segments was used in the multiplex PCR. TCRdb took over this immuneACCESS table, retaining in-frame rearrangements with V and J assigned. Such tables are incomplete; in checked studies, under half of the missing clones stem from an unresolved V gene, and the remainder is unexplained. The sample yields some 200,000 clones; 60% to 85% were counted once. The ten largest clones represent 15% to 17% of the sample. The sample consisted of PBMCs. The source is a man in his forties in good health and CMV-seronegative.

The chain carries TRBV2 and TRBJ1-4; D gene ambiguous. There are 14 residues in the CDR3. The V and J ends lost 2 bases and 6 bases respectively, with 10 bases between them. CDR1 is SNHLY and CDR2 is FYNNEI in the germline V gene. The CDR3 nucleotides are TGTGCCAGCAGTGAAAGTCTCTGGCATGAAAAACTGTTTTTT. Its translation: CASSESLWHEKLFF.

The chain is built from TRBV7-8 and TRBJ2-2; 14 bases match TRBD2. The CDR3 is made up of 18 amino acids. Germline CDR1 and CDR2: SGHVS and FQNEAQ. The V segment lost 4 bases and the J segment 1 base; nucleotides outside the gene matches: 5. The CDR3 DNA sequence: TGTGCCAGCAGCTACCCGACTAGCGGGAGGGTGAACACCGGGGAGCTGTTTTTT. Translation gives CASSYPTSGRVNTGELFF.

The V call is TRBV30, the J call TRBJ1-6; unclear D gene. Germline CDR1 and CDR2: GTSNPN and SVGIG (reference sequence). With 4 bases removed from V and 4 bases from J, the gap between germline ends came to 5 bases. This CDR3 spans 12 amino acids. Here the CDR3 DNA reads TGTGCCTGGACGGGTTATAATTCACCCCTCCACTTT. As protein: CAWTGYNSPLHF.

CDR3 nucleotides: TGCGCCAGCAGCCAACGGGAAGGGCAAGAGACCCAGTACTTC. Translation gives CASSQREGQETQYF. This chain uses TRBV4-3 with TRBJ2-5; a possible D gene is TRBD2 (5 bases). V lost 2 bases and J lost 2, with 9 bases in between. The CDR3 has 14 residues. Looked up from germline, CDR1 is LGHNA and CDR2 is YSLEER.

The chain carries TRBV27 and TRBJ1-5, with a possible D match to TRBD1 (5 bases). Trimming removed 7 bases at V and 6 bases at J, with 16 bases between. CDR1 and CDR2 from the germline V gene are MNHEY and SMNVEV (reference sequence). This CDR3 comprises 14 residues. CDR3 DNA sequence: TGTGCCAGCATCAGGACCCAGGGTGGTCAGCCCCAGCATTTT. It codes for CASIRTQGGQPQHF.

The V call is TRBV29-1, the J call TRBJ2-4; a possible D gene is TRBD2 (5 bases). V lost 3 bases to trimming and J lost 4 bases, with 16 bases between them. The CDR3 length is 15 residues. Germline V lookup: CDR1 SQVTM, CDR2 ANQGSEA. The CDR3 is CSVEGRGIVKNIQYF. The CDR3 region has the DNA TGCAGCGTTGAGGGTCGAGGGATTGTGAAAAACATTCAGTACTTC.

This chain connects TRBV6-5 to TRBJ2-7; the match to TRBD2 covers 9 bases. In germline, CDR1 is MNHEY, CDR2 SVGAGI. Trimming removed 4 bases from V and 3 bases from J; junction bases left unmatched: 1. This CDR3 is built from 13 residues. The CDR3 DNA sequence: TGTGCCAGCAGTTCTAGCGGGAACTACGAGCAGTACTTC. Protein: CASSSSGNYEQYF.